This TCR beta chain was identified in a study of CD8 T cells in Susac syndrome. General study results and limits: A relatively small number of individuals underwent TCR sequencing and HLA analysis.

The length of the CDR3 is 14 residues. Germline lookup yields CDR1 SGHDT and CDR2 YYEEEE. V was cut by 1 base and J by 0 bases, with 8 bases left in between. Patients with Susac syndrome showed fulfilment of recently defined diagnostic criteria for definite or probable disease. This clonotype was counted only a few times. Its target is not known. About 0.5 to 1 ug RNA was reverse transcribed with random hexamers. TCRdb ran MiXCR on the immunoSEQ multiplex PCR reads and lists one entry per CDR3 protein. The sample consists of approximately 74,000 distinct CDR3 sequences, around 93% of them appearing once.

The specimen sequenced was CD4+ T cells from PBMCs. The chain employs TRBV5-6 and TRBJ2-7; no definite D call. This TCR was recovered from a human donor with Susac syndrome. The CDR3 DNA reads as TGTGCCAGCAGCTTGAGAAGGAACTCCTACGAGCAGTACTTC. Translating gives CASSLRRNSYEQYF.